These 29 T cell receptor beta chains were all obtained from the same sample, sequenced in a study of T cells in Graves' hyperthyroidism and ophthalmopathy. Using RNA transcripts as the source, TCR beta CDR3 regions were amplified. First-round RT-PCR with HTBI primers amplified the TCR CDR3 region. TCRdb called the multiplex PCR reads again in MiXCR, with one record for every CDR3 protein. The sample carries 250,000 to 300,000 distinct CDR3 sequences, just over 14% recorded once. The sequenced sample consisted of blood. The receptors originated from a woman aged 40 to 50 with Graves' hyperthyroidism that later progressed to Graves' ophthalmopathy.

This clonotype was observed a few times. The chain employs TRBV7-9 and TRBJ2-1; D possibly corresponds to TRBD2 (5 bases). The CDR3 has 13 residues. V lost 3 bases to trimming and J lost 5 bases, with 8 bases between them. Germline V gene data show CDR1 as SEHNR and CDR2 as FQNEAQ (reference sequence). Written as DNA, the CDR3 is TGTGCCAGCAGCTTCGGACTCGACAATGAGCAGTTCTTC. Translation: CASSFGLDNEQFF. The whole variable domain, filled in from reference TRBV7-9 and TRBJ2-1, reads DTGVSQNPRHKITKRGQNVTFRCDPISEHNRLYWYRQTLGQGPEFLTYFQNEAQLEKSRLLSDRFSAERPKGSFSTLEIQRTEQGDSAMYLCASSFGLDNEQFFGPGTRLTVL.

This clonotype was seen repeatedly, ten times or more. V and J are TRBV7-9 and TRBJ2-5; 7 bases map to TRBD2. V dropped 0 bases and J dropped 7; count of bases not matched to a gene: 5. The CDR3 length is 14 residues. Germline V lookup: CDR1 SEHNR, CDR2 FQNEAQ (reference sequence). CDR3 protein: CASSLAGLMGTQYF. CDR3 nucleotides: TGTGCCAGCAGCTTAGCGGGACTAATGGGGACCCAGTACTTC.

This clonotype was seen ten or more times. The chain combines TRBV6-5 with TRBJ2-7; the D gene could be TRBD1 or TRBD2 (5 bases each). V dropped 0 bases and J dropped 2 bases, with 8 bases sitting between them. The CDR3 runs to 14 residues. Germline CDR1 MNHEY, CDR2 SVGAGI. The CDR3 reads CASSYSGDPYEQYF. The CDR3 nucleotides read TGTGCCAGCAGTTACTCAGGGGACCCCTACGAGCAGTACTTC.

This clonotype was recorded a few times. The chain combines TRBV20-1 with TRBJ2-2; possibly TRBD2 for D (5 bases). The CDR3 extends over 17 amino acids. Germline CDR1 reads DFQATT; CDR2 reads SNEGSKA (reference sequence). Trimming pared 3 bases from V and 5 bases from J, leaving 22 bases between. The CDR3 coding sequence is TGCAGTGCTAGGGCCCCCGGAGGAGTAGTTGGGACCGGGGAGCTGTTTTTT. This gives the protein CSARAPGGVVGTGELFF.

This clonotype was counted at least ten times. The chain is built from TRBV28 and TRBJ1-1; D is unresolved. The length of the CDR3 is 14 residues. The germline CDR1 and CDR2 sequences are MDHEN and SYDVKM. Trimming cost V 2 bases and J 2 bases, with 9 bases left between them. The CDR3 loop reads CASSLITANTEAFF. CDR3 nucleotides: TGTGCCAGCAGTTTAATTACAGCCAACACTGAAGCTTTCTTT.

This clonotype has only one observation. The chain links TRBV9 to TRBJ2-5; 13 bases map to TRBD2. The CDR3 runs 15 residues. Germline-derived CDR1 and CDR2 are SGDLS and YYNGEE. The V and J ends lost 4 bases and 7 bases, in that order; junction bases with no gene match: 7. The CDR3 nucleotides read TGTGCCAGCAGCCCACGGACTAGCGGGAGTGGGACCCAGTACTTC. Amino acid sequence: CASSPRTSGSGTQYF.

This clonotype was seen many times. CDR3: CASSFLGTGHQLTDTQYF. The CDR3, as DNA: TGTGCCAGCAGTTTCCTTGGGACAGGGCACCAGCTCACAGATACGCAGTATTTT. The chain carries TRBV28 and TRBJ2-3; 9 nucleotides match TRBD1. The CDR3 runs to 18 residues. V lost 3 bases to trimming and J lost 2 bases; unmatched junction nucleotides: 12. From germline, CDR1 is MDHEN and CDR2 SYDVKM.

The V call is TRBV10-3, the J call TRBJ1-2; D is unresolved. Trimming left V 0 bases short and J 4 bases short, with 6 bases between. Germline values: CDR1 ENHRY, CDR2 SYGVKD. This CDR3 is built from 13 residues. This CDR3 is CAISESIGYGYTF. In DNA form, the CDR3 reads TGTGCCATCAGTGAGTCAATAGGCTATGGCTACACCTTC.

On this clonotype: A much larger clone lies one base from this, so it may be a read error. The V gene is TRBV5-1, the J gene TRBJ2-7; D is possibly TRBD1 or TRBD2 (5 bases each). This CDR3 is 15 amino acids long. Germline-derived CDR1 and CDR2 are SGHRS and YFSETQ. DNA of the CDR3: TGTGCCAGCAGCCTCGGGACGAGGGGCTCCCACGAGCAGTACTTC. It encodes CASSLGTRGSHEQYF.

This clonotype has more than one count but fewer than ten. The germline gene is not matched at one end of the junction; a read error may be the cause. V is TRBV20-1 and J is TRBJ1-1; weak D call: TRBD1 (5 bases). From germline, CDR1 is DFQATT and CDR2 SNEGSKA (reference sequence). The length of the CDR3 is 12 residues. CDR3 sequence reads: CSSSDRNTEAFF. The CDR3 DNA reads TGCAGTTCTAGCGACAGAAACACTGAAGCTTTCTTT.

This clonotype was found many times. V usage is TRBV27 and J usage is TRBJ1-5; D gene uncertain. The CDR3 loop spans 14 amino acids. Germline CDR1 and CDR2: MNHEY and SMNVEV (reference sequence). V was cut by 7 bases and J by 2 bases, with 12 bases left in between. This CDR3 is CASKRIIGNQPQHF. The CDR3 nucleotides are TGTGCCAGCAAAAGGATAATTGGCAATCAGCCCCAGCATTTT.

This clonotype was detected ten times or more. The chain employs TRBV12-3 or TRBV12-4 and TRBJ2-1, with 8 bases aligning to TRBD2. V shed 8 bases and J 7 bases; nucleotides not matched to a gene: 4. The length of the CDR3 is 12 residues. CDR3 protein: CASGTRNNEQFF. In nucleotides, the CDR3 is TGTGCCAGCGGGACTAGGAATAATGAGCAGTTCTTC.

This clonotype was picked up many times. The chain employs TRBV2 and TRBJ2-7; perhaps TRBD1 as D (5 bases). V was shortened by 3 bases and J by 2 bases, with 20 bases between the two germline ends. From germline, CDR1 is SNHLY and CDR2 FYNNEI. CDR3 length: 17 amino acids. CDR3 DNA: TGTGCCAGCAGTGATAAGGGGCGGCGGAAACCCACCTACGAGCAGTACTTC. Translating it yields CASSDKGRRKPTYEQYF.

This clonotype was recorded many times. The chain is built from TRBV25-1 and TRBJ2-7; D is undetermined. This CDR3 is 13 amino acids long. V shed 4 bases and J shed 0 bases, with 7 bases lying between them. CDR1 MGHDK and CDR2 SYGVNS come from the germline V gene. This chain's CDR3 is CASSVRTSYEQYF. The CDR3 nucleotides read TGTGCCAGCAGTGTAAGGACCTCCTACGAGCAGTACTTC.

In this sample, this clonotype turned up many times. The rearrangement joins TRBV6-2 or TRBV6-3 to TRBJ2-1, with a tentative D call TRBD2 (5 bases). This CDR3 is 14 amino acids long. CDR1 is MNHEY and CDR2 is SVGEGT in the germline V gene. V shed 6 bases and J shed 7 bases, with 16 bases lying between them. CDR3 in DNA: TGTGCCAGCAGCCCAGGCGGGCGGTGGAATGAGCAGTTCTTC. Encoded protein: CASSPGGRWNEQFF.

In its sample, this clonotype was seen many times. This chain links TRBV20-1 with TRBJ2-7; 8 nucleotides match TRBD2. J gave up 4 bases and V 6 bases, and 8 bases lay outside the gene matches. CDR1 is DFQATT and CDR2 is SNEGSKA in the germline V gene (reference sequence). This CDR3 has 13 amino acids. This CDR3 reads CSAQPGLEYEQYF. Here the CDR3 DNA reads TGCAGTGCGCAGCCGGGACTAGAGTACGAGCAGTACTTC.

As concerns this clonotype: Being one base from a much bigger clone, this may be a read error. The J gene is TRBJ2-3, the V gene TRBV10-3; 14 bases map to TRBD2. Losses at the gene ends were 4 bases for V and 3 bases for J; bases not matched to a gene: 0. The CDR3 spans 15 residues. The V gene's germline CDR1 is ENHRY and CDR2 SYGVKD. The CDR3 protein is CAISGTSGRTDTQYF. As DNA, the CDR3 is TGTGCCATCAGTGGGACTAGCGGGAGGACAGATACGCAGTATTTT.

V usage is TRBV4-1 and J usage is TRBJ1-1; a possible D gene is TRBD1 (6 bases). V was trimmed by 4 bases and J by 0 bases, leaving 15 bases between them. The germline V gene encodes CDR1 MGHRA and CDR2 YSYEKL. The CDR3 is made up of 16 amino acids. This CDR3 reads CASSPIGQILNTEAFF. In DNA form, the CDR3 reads TGCGCCAGCAGCCCCATCGGACAGATTTTGAACACTGAAGCTTTCTTT.

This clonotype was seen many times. The chain's CDR3 is CASPSEAGVGAGETQYF. CDR3 bases: TGTGCCAGCCCCTCGGAAGCGGGAGTAGGGGCTGGAGAGACCCAGTACTTC. The chain uses TRBV7-8 and TRBJ2-5; 8 nucleotides agree with TRBD2. Germline assignment: CDR1 SGHVS and CDR2 FQNEAQ. CDR3 length: 17 amino acids. The V segment lost 8 bases and the J segment 4 bases; nucleotides outside the gene matches: 18.

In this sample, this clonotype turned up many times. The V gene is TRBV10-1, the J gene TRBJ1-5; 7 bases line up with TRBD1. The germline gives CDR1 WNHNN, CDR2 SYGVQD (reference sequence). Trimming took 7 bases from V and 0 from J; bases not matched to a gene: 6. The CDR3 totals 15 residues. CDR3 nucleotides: TGCGCCAGCACCTTGGACAGGAGTAGCAATCAGCCCCAGCATTTT. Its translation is CASTLDRSSNQPQHF.

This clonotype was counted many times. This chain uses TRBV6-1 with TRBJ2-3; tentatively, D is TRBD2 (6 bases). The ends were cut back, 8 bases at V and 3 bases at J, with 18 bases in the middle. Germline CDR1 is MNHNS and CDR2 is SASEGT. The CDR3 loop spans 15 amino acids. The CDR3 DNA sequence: TGTGCCAGCGCTATGACTAGGGAGAGAACAGATACGCAGTATTTT. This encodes CASAMTRERTDTQYF.

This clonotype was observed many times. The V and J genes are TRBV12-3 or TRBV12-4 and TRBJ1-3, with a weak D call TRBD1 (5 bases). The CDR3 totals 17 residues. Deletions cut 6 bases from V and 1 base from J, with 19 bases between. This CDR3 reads CASSTPWGGGSGNTIYF. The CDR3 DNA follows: TGTGCCAGCAGCACGCCTTGGGGGGGTGGATCTGGAAACACCATATATTTT.

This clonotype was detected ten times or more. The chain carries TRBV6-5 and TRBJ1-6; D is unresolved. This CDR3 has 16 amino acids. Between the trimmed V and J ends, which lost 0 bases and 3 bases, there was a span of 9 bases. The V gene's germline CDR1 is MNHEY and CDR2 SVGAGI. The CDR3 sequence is CASSYSGGSYNSPLHF. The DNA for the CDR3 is TGTGCCAGCAGTTACTCGGGCGGCAGCTATAATTCACCCCTCCACTTT.

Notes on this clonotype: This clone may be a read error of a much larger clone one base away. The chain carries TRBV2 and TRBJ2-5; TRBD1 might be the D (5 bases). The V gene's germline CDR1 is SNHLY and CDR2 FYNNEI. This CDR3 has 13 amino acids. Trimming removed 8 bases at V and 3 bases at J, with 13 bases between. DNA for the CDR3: TGTGCCAGCGAGAGACAGACCAAAGAGACCCAGTACTTC. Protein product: CASERQTKETQYF.

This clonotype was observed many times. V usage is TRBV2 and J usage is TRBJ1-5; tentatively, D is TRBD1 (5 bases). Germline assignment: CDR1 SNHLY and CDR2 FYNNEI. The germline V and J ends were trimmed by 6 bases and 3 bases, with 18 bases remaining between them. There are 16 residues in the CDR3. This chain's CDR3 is CASSLSGTLFNQPQHF. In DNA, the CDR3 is TGTGCCAGCAGCCTCTCCGGGACCCTCTTCAATCAGCCCCAGCATTTT.

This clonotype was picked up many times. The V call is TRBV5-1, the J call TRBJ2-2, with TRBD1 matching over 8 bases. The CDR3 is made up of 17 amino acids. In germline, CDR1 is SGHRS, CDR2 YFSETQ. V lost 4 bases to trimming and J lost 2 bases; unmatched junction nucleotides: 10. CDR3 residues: CASSPSRTGLNTGELFF. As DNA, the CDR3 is TGCGCCAGCAGCCCATCACGGACAGGGTTAAACACCGGGGAGCTGTTTTTT.

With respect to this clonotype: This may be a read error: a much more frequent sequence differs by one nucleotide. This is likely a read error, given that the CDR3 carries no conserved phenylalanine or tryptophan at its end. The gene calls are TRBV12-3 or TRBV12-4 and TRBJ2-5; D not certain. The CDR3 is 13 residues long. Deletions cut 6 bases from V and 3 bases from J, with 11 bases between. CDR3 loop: CASRAPGEETQYL. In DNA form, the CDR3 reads TGTGCCAGCAGGGCGCCTGGGGAAGAGACCCAGTACCTC.

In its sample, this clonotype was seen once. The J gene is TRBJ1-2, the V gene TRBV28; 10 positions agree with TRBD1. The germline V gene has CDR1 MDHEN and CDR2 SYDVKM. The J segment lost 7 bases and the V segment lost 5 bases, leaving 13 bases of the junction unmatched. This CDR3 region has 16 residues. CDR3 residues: CASSPTLGTGESGYTF. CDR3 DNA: TGTGCCAGCAGTCCTACCCTCGGGACAGGGGAAAGTGGCTACACCTTC.

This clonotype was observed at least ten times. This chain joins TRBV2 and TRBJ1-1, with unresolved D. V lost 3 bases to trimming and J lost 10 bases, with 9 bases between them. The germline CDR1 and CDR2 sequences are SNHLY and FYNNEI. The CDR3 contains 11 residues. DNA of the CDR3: TGTGCCAGCAGTGATACGAGTAGAGCTTTCTTT. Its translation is CASSDTSRAFF. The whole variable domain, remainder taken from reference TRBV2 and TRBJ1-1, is EPEVTQTPSHQVTQMGQEVILRCVPISNHLYFYWYRQILGQKVEFLVSFYNNEISEKSEIFDDQFSVERPDGSNFTLKIRSTKLEDSAMYFCASSDTSRAFFGQGTRLTVV.